Sequencing of this TCR beta chain was carried out in a study of cytomegalovirus exposure and HLA in healthy donors. Sequencing was performed with immunoSEQ multiplex PCR; in TCRdb, only in-frame clones are kept and a portion is missing. The data contain 150,000 to 200,000 clones, around four fifths of them singletons. The donors were part of the validation cohort, which consisted of over a hundred subjects and was separate from the first cohort of about 720 subjects. The V gene lost 4 bases and the J gene lost 5 bases, with 12 bases spanning the gap. The CDR3 length is 13 residues. Germline V CDR1 and CDR2: SGHRS, YFSETQ. The study, taken as a whole, reports: A list of approximately 150 TCR beta chains associated with cytomegalovirus was given.

Comment on this clone: What it binds is not known.

The sequenced material came from PBMCs. The gene calls are TRBV5-1 and TRBJ1-1, with D tentatively TRBD1 (5 bases). The TCR sequence derives from a man aged 25 to 45 in good health and CMV-seropositive. CDR3 in amino acids: CASSGAAFTEAFF. CDR3 DNA: TGCGCCAGCAGCGGGGCGGCCTTTACTGAAGCTTTCTTT.